This TCR beta chain came from a study of regulatory T cells in long-lasting Graves disease. Overall study results and limits: Study of thyroid tissue was not done, with only peripheral blood studied.

Time point denoted: newly diagnosed GD, antithyroid drugs for less than 3 months. RNA from PBMCs was the source of the TCR library. Sequencing libraries for TCR beta were prepared with iRepertoire HTBI primers and Arm-PCR of CDR3 regions. TCRdb reprocessed the multiplex PCR reads with MiXCR, giving one entry per CDR3 protein. The sample holds roughly 500,000 distinct CDR3 sequences, around an eighth seen once. This clonotype came up a few times. The target antigen is unknown. This CDR3 region has 18 residues. V dropped 5 bases and J dropped 4; count of bases not matched to a gene: 14. CDR1 is MNHEY, CDR2 SMNVEV, per germline (reference sequence). The data also belong to a second study, concerning T cells in Graves' hyperthyroidism and ophthalmopathy. That work adds: The study enrolled patients aged 18 to 65 with newly diagnosed hyperthyroidism of under 2 months' duration.

This clonotype originated in a man aged 30-40 years with Graves disease. Sequences were derived from peripheral blood mononuclear cells (PBMCs), sampled at new diagnosis, from a patient treated with antithyroid drugs. The chain couples TRBV27 to TRBJ1-3; 10 bases match TRBD1. CDR3 protein: CASSPAPGTGAEGNTIYF. CDR3 nucleotide sequence: TGTGCCAGCAGTCCCGCTCCCGGGACAGGGGCGGAAGGAAACACCATATATTTT.